Below, one T cell receptor beta chain is given with its context. No antigen is known for it. The sample is drawn from a study of T cell responses to AZD1222 COVID-19 vaccine. General study points: Following two doses of AZD1222, Spike-specific TCR breadth and depth rose.

The assay was immunoSEQ multiplex PCR, and TCRdb's table has in-frame clones only and misses some. This sample has some 200,000 clones, with approximately 92% found just once. V gave up 2 bases and J gave up 3 bases, with 21 bases separating them. Per the germline V gene, CDR1 is KGHDR and CDR2 is SFDVKD. The CDR3 totals 19 residues. The origin of this receptor is an adult who received the MenACWY meningococcal vaccine as a control. The source material was peripheral blood, sampled 28 days after the second dose of the MenACWY control vaccine. The chain uses TRBV24-1 and TRBJ1-4; maybe TRBD1 (6 bases). CDR3 amino acids: CATSDSAGVPFNSNEKLFF. CDR3 nucleotide sequence: TGTGCCACCAGTGATTCGGCAGGGGTCCCCTTCAACTCTAATGAAAAACTGTTTTTT.